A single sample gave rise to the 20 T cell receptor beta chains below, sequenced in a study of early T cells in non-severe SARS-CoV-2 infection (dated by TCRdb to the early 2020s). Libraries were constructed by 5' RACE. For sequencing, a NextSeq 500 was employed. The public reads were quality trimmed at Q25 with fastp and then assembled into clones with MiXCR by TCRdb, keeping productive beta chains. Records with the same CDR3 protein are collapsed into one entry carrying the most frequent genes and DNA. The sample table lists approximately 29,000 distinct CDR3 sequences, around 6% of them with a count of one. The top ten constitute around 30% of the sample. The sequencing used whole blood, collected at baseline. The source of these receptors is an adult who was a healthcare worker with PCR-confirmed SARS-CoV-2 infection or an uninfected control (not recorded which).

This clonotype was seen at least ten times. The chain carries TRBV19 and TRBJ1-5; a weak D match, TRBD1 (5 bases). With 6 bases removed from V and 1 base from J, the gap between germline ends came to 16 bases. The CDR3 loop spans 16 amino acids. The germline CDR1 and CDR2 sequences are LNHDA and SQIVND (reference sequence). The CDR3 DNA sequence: TGTGCCAGTAGGGTTGAGGGGATTTGGAGCAATCAGCCCCAGCATTTT. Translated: CASRVEGIWSNQPQHF.

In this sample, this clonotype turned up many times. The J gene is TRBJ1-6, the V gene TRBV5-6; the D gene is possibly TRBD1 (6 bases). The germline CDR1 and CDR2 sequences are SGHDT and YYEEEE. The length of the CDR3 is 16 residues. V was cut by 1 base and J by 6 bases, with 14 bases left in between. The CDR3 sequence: CASSLRRGQLNSPLHF. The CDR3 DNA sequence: TGTGCCAGCAGCTTGCGTAGGGGACAACTTAATTCACCCCTCCACTTT.

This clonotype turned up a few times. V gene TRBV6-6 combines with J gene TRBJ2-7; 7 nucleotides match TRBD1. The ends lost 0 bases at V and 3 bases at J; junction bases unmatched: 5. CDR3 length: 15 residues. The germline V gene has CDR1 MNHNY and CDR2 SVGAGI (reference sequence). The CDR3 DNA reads TGTGCCAGCAGTTACTCCGGGACAGACAACTACGAGCAGTACTTC. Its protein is CASSYSGTDNYEQYF.

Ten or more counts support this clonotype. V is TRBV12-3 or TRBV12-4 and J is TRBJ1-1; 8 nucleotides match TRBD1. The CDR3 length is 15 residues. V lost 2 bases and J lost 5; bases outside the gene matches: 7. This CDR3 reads CASSLPDRARTEAFF. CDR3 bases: TGTGCCAGCAGTTTACCGGACAGGGCGAGGACTGAAGCTTTCTTT.

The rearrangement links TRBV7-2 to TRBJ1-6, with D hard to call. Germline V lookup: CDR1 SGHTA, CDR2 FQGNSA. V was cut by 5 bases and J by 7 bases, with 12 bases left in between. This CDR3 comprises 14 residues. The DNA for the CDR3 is TGTGCCAGCAGCGACATATTTACCAATTCACCCCTCCACTTT. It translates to CASSDIFTNSPLHF.

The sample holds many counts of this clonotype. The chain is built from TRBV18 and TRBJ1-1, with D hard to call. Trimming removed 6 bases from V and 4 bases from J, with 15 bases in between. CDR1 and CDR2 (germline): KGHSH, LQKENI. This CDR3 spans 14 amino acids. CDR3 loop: CASSPTVVLTEAFF. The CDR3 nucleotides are TGTGCCAGCTCGCCTACAGTGGTCCTCACTGAAGCTTTCTTT.

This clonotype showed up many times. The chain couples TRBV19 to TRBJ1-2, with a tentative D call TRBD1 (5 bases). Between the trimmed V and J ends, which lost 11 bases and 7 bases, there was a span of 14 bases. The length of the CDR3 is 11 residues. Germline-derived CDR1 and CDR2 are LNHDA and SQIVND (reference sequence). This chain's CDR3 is CAAQTGFGYTF. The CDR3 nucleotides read TGTGCCGCCCAAACAGGATTTGGCTACACCTTC.

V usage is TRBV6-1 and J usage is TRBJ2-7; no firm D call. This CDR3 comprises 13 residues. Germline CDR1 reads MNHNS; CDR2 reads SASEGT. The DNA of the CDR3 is TGTTCCCGCTCTGGGTGGAAGCGTTACGAGCAGTACTTC. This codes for CSRSGWKRYEQYF.

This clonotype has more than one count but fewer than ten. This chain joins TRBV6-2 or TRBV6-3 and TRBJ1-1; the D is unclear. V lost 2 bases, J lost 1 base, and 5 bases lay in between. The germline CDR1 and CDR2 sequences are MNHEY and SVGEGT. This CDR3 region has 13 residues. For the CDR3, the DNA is TGTGCCAGCAGTTACATACGGAACACTGAAGCTTTCTTT. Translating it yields CASSYIRNTEAFF.

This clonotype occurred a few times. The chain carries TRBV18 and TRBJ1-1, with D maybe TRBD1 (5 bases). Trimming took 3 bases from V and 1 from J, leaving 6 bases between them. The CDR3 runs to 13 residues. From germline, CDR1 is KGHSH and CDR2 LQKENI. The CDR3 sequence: CASSPQGNTEAFF. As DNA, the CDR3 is TGTGCCAGCTCACCTCAGGGGAACACTGAAGCTTTCTTT.

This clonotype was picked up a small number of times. The CDR3 loop is CATSDPLASSYNEQFF. CDR3 bases: TGTGCCACCAGTGACCCTCTAGCGAGCTCCTACAATGAGCAGTTCTTC. The chain combines TRBV24-1 with TRBJ2-1; TRBD2 is a possible D gene (6 bases). The CDR3 is 16 amino acids. V was clipped by 4 bases and J by 0 bases, with 12 bases between them. CDR1 KGHDR and CDR2 SFDVKD come from the germline V gene.

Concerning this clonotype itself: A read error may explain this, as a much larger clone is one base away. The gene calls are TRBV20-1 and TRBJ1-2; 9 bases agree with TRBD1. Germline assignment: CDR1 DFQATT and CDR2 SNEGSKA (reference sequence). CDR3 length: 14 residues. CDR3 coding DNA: TGCAATGCTAGAGGGAGGACAGGGGACTATGGCTACGCCTTC. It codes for CNARGRTGDYGYAF.

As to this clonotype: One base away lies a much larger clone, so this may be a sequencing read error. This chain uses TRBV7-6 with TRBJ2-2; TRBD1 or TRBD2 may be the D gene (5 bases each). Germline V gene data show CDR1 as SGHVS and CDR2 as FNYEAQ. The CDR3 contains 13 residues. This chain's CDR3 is CASSTVGAGELVF. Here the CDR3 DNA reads TGTGCCAGCAGCACCGTTGGGGCCGGGGAGCTGGTTTTT.

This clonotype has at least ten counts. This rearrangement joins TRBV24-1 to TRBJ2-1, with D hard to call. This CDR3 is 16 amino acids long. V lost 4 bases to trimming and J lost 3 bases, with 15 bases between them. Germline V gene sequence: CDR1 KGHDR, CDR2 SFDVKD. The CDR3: CATSDPGAPIYNEQFF. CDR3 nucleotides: TGTGCCACCAGTGACCCGGGCGCTCCGATCTACAATGAGCAGTTCTTC.

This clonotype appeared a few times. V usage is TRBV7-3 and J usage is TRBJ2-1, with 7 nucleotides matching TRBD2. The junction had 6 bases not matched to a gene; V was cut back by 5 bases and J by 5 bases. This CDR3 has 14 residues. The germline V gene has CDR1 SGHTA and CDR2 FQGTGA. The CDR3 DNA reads TGTGCCAGCAGCCTCGGACTAGGTCACAATGAGCAGTTCTTC. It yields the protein CASSLGLGHNEQFF.

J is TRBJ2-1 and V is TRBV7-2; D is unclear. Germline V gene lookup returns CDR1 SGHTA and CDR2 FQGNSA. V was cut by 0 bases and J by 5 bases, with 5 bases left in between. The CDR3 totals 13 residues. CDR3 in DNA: TGTGCCAGCAGCTTAGCGCCTAACAATGAGCAGTTCTTC. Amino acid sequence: CASSLAPNNEQFF.

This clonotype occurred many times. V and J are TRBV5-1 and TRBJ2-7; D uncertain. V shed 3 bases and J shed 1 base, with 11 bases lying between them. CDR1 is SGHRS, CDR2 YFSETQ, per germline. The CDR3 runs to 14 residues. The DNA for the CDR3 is TGCGCCAGCAGCTGGGCCGACGGATCCTACGAGCAGTACTTC. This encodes CASSWADGSYEQYF.

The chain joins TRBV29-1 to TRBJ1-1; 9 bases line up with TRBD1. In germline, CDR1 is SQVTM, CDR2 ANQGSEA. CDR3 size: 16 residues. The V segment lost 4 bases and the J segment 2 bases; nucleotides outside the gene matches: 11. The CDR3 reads CSVAGDRERVNTEAFF. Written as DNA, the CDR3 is TGCAGCGTTGCGGGGGACAGGGAACGGGTAAACACTGAAGCTTTCTTT. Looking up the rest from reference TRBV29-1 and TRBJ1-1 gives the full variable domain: SAVISQKPSRDICQRGTSLTIQCQVDSQVTMMFWYRQQPGQSLTLIATANQGSEATYESGFVIDKFPISRPNLTFSTLTVSNMSPEDSSIYLCSVAGDRERVNTEAFFGQGTRLTVV.

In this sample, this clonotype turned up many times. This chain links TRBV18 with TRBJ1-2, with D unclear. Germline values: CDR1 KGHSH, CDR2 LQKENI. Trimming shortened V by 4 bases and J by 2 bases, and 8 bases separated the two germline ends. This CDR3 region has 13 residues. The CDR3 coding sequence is TGTGCCAGCTCACAGGCGGTGAACTATGGCTACACCTTC. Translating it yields CASSQAVNYGYTF.

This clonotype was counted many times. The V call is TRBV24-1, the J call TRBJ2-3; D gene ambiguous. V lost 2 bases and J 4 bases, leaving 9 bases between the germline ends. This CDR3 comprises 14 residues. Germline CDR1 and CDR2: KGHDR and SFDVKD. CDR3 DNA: TGTGCCACCAGTGATTCCCCCGTTGCAGATACGCAGTATTTT. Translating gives CATSDSPVADTQYF.